This T cell receptor (beta chain) was obtained from a study of spatial heterogeneity in lung cancer. Study in general: Every unique TCR and UMI combination, on average, appeared more than ten times in raw reads.

This sample's time point: sample taken at primary tumor resection. The donors, around 71 patients with untreated early-stage non-small cell lung cancer, provided the samples. Sequencing of whole RNA from tumor, nontumor lung or frozen PBMC involved no sorting. Using its own MiXCR run on the 5' RACE reads, TCRdb lists one record per CDR3 protein. The data show thousands of distinct CDR3 sequences, over 8% seen once. Germline V gene lookup returns CDR1 MNHEY and CDR2 SVGAGI. The CDR3 is made up of 12 amino acids. The J segment lost 9 bases and the V segment lost 4 bases, leaving 2 bases of the junction unmatched. This clonotype came up many times. No antigen is known for it. Study-level findings and limits: Tumoral mutation counts were tracked by counts of expanded intratumoral alpha and beta TCRs.

The starting material was lung tumor tissue, obtained at surgery. The gene calls are TRBV6-5 and TRBJ1-2, with 10 bases lining up with TRBD1. The receptor was isolated from a female donor with early-stage non-small cell lung cancer. In nucleotides, the CDR3 is TGTGCCAGCAGTTCGGGACAGGGGAGCTACACCTTC. Translated, it gives CASSSGQGSYTF.